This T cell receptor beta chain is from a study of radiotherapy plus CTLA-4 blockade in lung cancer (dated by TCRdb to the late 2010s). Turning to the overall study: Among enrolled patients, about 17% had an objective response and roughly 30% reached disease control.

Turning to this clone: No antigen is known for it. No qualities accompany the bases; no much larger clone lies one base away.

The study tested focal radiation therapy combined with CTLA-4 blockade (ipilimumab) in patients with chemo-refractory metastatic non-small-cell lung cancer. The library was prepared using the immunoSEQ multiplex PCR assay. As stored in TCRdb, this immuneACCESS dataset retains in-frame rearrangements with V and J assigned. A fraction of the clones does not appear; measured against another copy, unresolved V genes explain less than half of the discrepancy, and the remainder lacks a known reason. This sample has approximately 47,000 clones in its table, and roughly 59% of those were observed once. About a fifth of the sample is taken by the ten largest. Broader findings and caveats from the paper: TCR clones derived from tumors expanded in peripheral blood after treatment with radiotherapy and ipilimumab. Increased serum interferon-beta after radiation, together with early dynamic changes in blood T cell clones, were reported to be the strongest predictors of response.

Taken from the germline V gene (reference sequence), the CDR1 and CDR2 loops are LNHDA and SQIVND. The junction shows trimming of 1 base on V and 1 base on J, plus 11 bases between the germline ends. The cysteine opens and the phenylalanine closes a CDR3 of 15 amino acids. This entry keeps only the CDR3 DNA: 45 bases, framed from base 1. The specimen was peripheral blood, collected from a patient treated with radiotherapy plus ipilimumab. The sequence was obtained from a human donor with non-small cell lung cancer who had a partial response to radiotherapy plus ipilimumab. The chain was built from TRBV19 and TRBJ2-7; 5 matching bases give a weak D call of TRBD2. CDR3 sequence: CASSIALSGSYEQYF. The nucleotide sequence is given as TGTGCCAGTAGTATAGCGCTAAGCGGATCCTACGAGCAGTACTTC.